This is a list of T cell receptor beta chains from one sample in a study of T-cell memory formation after mild COVID-19. From the 5' RACE reads, TCRdb called clonotypes with MiXCR, one entry per CDR3 protein. Among hundreds of thousands of distinct CDR3 sequences listed, roughly 20% were seen once. Sequenced sample: PBMCs or a T cell subset sorted from them (not recorded which). These TCRs come from a man aged 18 to 30 who had mild COVID-19 (a few samples of this study predate the infection). Cell type and time point are not known. Each CDR3 is given with its conserved first and last residue. The D gene is left open where the match is weak.

D gene: TRBD2
V gene: TRBV18
CDR3 length: 15
CDR3 protein: CASSPGLAGLYEQYF

D gene: NA
V gene: TRBV5-1
CDR3 length: 14
CDR3 protein: CASSLSGFSETQYF

D gene: TRBD1
V gene: TRBV6-6
CDR3 length: 14
CDR3 protein: CASRPQGAGEKLFF

D gene: TRBD2
V gene: TRBV19
CDR3 length: 14
CDR3 protein: CASKRDSGRETQYF

D gene: NA
V gene: TRBV5-1
CDR3 length: 14
CDR3 protein: CASSNSGSTDTQYF

D gene: NA
V gene: TRBV5-1
CDR3 length: 16
CDR3 protein: CASSLEGWDSTDTQYF

D gene: NA
V gene: TRBV5-1
CDR3 length: 11
CDR3 protein: CASSGSYEQFF

D gene: NA
V gene: TRBV20-1
CDR3 length: 12
CDR3 protein: CSATRDSETQYF

D gene: TRBD1
V gene: TRBV4-1
CDR3 length: 16
CDR3 protein: CASSQRRGQGEEKLFF

D gene: NA
V gene: TRBV5-1
CDR3 length: 15
CDR3 protein: CASSSRTTLTDTQYF

D gene: NA
V gene: TRBV5-6
CDR3 length: 14
CDR3 protein: CASSRDQGGYGYTF

D gene: TRBD1
V gene: TRBV28
CDR3 length: 15
CDR3 protein: CASSFEQGDVYGYTF

D gene: NA
V gene: TRBV28
CDR3 length: 12
CDR3 protein: CASSPDTRGYTF

D gene: TRBD1
V gene: TRBV6-5
CDR3 length: 14
CDR3 protein: CASRGGGTPYEQYF

D gene: NA
V gene: TRBV11-2
CDR3 length: 12
CDR3 protein: CASSPVGDTQYF

D gene: NA
V gene: TRBV7-9
CDR3 length: 15
CDR3 protein: CASSRTGGREEPQHF

D gene: NA
V gene: TRBV5-5
CDR3 length: 15
CDR3 protein: CASSLDPSGLYGYTF

D gene: NA
V gene: TRBV29-1
CDR3 length: 14
CDR3 protein: CSVEFSGSGQPQHF

D gene: NA
V gene: TRBV9
CDR3 length: 13
CDR3 protein: CASSGGPTYEQYF

D gene: TRBD2
V gene: TRBV3-1
CDR3 length: 16
CDR3 protein: CASSQGSSGTTGELFF

D gene: NA
V gene: TRBV11-2
CDR3 length: 14
CDR3 protein: CASSLEVGRETQYF

D gene: NA
V gene: TRBV11-2
CDR3 length: 12
CDR3 protein: CASAPQGYGYTF

D gene: NA
V gene: TRBV29-1
CDR3 length: 12
CDR3 protein: CSGYWTDEKLFF

D gene: NA
V gene: TRBV30
CDR3 length: 13
CDR3 protein: CAWSVVGGNTIYF

D gene: TRBD2
V gene: TRBV5-1
CDR3 length: 15
CDR3 protein: CASGARETGTDTQYF

D gene: NA
V gene: TRBV7-9
CDR3 length: 13
CDR3 protein: CASSTPNQETQYF

D gene: TRBD1
V gene: TRBV20-1
CDR3 length: 12
CDR3 protein: CSASPSRTGQFF

D gene: NA
V gene: TRBV28
CDR3 length: 14
CDR3 protein: CASTIPGGAYGYTF

D gene: NA
V gene: TRBV20-1
CDR3 length: 14
CDR3 protein: CSARSPGTQETQYF

D gene: NA
V gene: TRBV5-6
CDR3 length: 12
CDR3 protein: CASNQRGYGYTF

D gene: TRBD2
V gene: TRBV5-1
CDR3 length: 17
CDR3 protein: CASSLGGLAGAQDTQYF

D gene: NA
V gene: TRBV30
CDR3 length: 15
CDR3 protein: CAWSVGPGSSYEQYF

D gene: NA
V gene: TRBV10-2
CDR3 length: 13
CDR3 protein: CASSEFLGQEQYF

D gene: NA
V gene: TRBV10-3
CDR3 length: 13
CDR3 protein: CAISTGGSFEAFF

D gene: NA
V gene: TRBV24-1
CDR3 length: 14
CDR3 protein: CATSDRGLNGELFF

D gene: NA
V gene: TRBV18
CDR3 length: 13
CDR3 protein: CASSQDLNQPQHF

D gene: NA
V gene: TRBV23-1
CDR3 length: 15
CDR3 protein: CASTLGVRTEETQYF

D gene: NA
V gene: TRBV5-6
CDR3 length: 14
CDR3 protein: CASSLAGTDQPQHF

D gene: NA
V gene: TRBV7-8
CDR3 length: 12
CDR3 protein: CASSLSSLAMYF